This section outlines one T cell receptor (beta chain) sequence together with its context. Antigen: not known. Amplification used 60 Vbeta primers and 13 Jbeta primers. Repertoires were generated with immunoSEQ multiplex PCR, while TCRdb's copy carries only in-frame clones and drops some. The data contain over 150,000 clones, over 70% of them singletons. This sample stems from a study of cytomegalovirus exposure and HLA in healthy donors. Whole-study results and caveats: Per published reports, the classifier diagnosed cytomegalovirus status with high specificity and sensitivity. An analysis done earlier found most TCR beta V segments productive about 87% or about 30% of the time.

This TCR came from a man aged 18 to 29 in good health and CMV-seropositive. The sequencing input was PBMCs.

The CDR3 nucleotides read TGTGCCAGCAGTAATAGACAGGGAGGAGCCACTGAAGCTTTCTTT. Residues: CASSNRQGGATEAFF. The chain combines TRBV6-6 with TRBJ1-1; 7 bases match TRBD1. Looked up from germline, CDR1 is MNHNY and CDR2 is SVGAGI (reference sequence). J was trimmed by 4 bases and V by 5 bases; bases with no gene match: 10. This CDR3 is built from 15 residues.